The 3 T cell receptor beta chains below come from one sample, sequenced in a study of cytomegalovirus exposure and HLA in healthy donors (dated by TCRdb to 2015 to 2018). The receptor library was made with the immunoSEQ multiplex PCR assay. For the multiplex PCR, a mixture combining 60 forward primers for TCR Vbeta segments and 13 reverse primers for TCR Jbeta segments was used. This immuneACCESS table, as held by TCRdb, lists in-frame sequences with V and J called but not all clones. Of the missing ones, under half trace to an unresolved V gene in checked studies; the others have no known cause. For this sample, the table gives more than 100,000 clones. Jointly, the top ten make up roughly 1.6% of the sample. The specimen sequenced was PBMCs. These receptors came from a woman in her thirties or forties in good health and CMV-seronegative.

As regards this clone: The same CDR3 arises from other DNA sequences in this sample as well. This chain uses TRBV19 with TRBJ1-2, with 7 bases aligning to TRBD1. CDR3 length equals 13 residues. The V and J ends lost 5 bases and 3 bases, in that order; junction bases with no gene match: 3. Germline V CDR1 and CDR2: LNHDA, SQIVND (reference sequence). As DNA, the CDR3 is TGTGCCAGTAGTGACAGGGACTACTATGGCTACACCTTC. It is translated as CASSDRDYYGYTF.

This chain joins TRBV11-2 and TRBJ1-5; D is uncertain. Between the trimmed V and J ends, which lost 0 bases and 0 bases, there was a span of 6 bases. This CDR3 has 15 residues. The germline V gene encodes CDR1 SGHAT and CDR2 FQNNGV. The chain's CDR3 is CASSLEQNSNQPQHF. The DNA of the CDR3 is TGTGCCAGCAGCTTAGAACAGAATAGCAATCAGCCCCAGCATTTT. Full variable domain (remainder filled in from reference TRBV11-2 and TRBJ1-5): EAGVAQSPRYKIIEKRQSVAFWCNPISGHATLYWYQQILGQGPKLLIQFQNNGVVDDSQLPKDRFSAERLKGVDSTLKIQPAKLEDSAVYLCASSLEQNSNQPQHFGDGTRLSIL.

The chain carries TRBV19 and TRBJ1-5; D is possibly TRBD1 (5 bases). There are 15 residues in the CDR3. The V gene's germline CDR1 is LNHDA and CDR2 SQIVND (reference sequence). Trimming stripped 4 bases from V and 0 bases from J, with 10 bases between. The CDR3 nucleotides read TGTGCCAGTAGTACGACAGTCTATAGCAATCAGCCCCAGCATTTT. It codes for CASSTTVYSNQPQHF. Looking up the rest from reference TRBV19 and TRBJ1-5 gives the full variable domain: DGGITQSPKYLFRKEGQNVTLSCEQNLNHDAMYWYRQDPGQGLRLIYYSQIVNDFQKGDIAEGYSVSREKKESFPLTVTSAQKNPTAFYLCASSTTVYSNQPQHFGDGTRLSIL.